What follows are 25 T cell receptor beta chains derived from one specimen sequenced in a study of blood T cell repertoires in COVID-19. Method: immunoSEQ multiplex PCR; TCRdb's copy keeps in-frame clones and lacks some. Of 150,000 to 200,000 clones detected, 76% appear once; the ten largest clones hold roughly 17%. Input material: PBMCs or T cells enriched from blood (not recorded which). The receptors stem from a woman in her forties or fifties with acute COVID-19.

J is TRBJ1-6 and V is TRBV28; D not resolved. V gave up 2 bases and J gave up 8 bases, with 13 bases separating them. This CDR3 has 15 amino acids. CDR1 MDHEN and CDR2 SYDVKM come from the germline V gene. For the CDR3, the DNA is TGTGCCAGCAGTTTAGGCCGGTCCGCGGATTCACCCCTCCACTTT. Translating it yields CASSLGRSADSPLHF.

The chain uses TRBV4-1 and TRBJ1-5; D is unresolved. This CDR3 region has 13 residues. Trimming cost V 1 base and J 11 bases, with 12 bases left between them. Germline V CDR1 and CDR2: MGHRA, YSYEKL. CDR3 sequence reads: CASSQGPTVSQHF. In DNA form, the CDR3 reads TGCGCCAGCAGCCAAGGTCCCACGGTGTCCCAGCATTTT.

In this sample, this clone turned up a few times. This sequence may be a read error, since a much larger clone differs from it by one base. Other DNA sequences from this sample encode an identical CDR3 as well. V gene TRBV6-1 combines with J gene TRBJ1-3; no clear D gene. The CDR3 has 14 amino acids. Germline lookup yields CDR1 MNHNS and CDR2 SASEGT. Trimming pared 3 bases from V and 0 bases from J, leaving 6 bases between. CDR3 region: CASSEGSSGNTIYF. The CDR3 coding sequence is TGTGCCAGCAGTGAGGGGAGCTCTGGAAACACCATATATTTT.

This chain links TRBV6-5 with TRBJ2-5, with 13 bases that match TRBD2. The CDR3 has 16 residues. The V and J ends lost 3 bases and 6 bases, in that order; junction bases with no gene match: 7. CDR1 and CDR2 from the germline V gene are MNHEY and SVGAGI. The CDR3 spells CASSYTSGGELKTQYF. The CDR3 nucleotides are TGTGCCAGCAGTTATACTAGCGGGGGGGAGTTAAAGACCCAGTACTTC.

This sequence joins TRBV5-6 and TRBJ2-7; 12 bases match TRBD2. The CDR3 spans 15 residues. The germline V gene encodes CDR1 SGHDT and CDR2 YYEEEE. The trim removed 4 bases at V and 3 bases at J, leaving 5 bases unmatched. CDR3 nucleotides: TGTGCCAGCAGCACCGGACTAGCGGGGTTCTACGAGCAGTACGTC. This translates into CASSTGLAGFYEQYV.

This clone was seen just once. V is TRBV6-5 and J is TRBJ1-4; 8 nucleotides align to TRBD1. The CDR3 loop spans 15 amino acids. Germline-derived CDR1 and CDR2 are MNHEY and SVGAGI. Trimming removed 4 bases from V and 1 base from J; junction bases left unmatched: 2. The CDR3 sequence: CASSSTGVTNEKLFF. In nucleotides, the CDR3 is TGTGCCAGCAGTTCGACAGGGGTAACTAATGAAAAACTGTTTTTT.

The chain couples TRBV7-2 to TRBJ1-4, with D perhaps matching TRBD1 (6 bases). The CDR3 totals 14 residues. Germline CDR1 is SGHTA and CDR2 is FQGNSA. Trimming stripped 5 bases from V and 3 bases from J, with 10 bases between. CDR3 protein: CASSTGLSNEKLFF. The CDR3 DNA sequence: TGTGCCAGCAGCACAGGGTTATCTAATGAAAAACTGTTTTTT. Full variable domain (missing parts from reference TRBV7-2 and TRBJ1-4): GAGVSQSPSNKVTEKGKDVELRCDPISGHTALYWYRQSLGQGLEFLIYFQGNSAPDKSGLPSDRFSAERTGGSVSTLTIQRTQQEDSAVYLCASSTGLSNEKLFFGSGTQLSVL.

This clone came up a few times. The J gene is TRBJ2-1, the V gene TRBV7-9; 9 nucleotides match TRBD2. Germline CDR1 reads SEHNR; CDR2 reads FQNEAQ (reference sequence). The CDR3 is made up of 16 amino acids. Germline trimming cut 5 bases from V and 6 bases from J; bases unmatched to any gene: 11. The CDR3 region is CASSLTQLRGGNEQFF. The CDR3 DNA reads as TGTGCCAGCAGCCTCACCCAGTTGCGGGGGGGCAATGAGCAGTTCTTC.

The table lists this clone with a count of one. This rearrangement joins TRBV7-9 to TRBJ1-1, with 7 bases fitting TRBD1. Trimming cost V 2 bases and J 4 bases; bases outside gene matches: 10. This CDR3 is built from 16 residues. The germline CDR1 and CDR2 sequences are SEHNR and FQNEAQ (reference sequence). The CDR3 DNA follows: TGTGCCAGCAGCTTACGGGCCACAGGGGCGGGCACTGAAGCTTTCTTT. It encodes CASSLRATGAGTEAFF.

This clone was counted a few times. V gene TRBV20-1 combines with J gene TRBJ2-2; TRBD2 might be the D (5 bases). Germline V CDR1 and CDR2: DFQATT, SNEGSKA (reference sequence). Trimming removed 3 bases at V and 9 bases at J, with 14 bases between. This CDR3 is 13 amino acids long. Written as DNA, the CDR3 is TGCAGTGCTAGTTCACCGACTACCCGGGAGCTGTTTTTT. It encodes CSASSPTTRELFF.

This clone was observed a handful of times. The V call is TRBV19, the J call TRBJ1-5; perhaps TRBD1 as D (6 bases). The CDR3 length is 16 residues. CDR1 is LNHDA and CDR2 is SQIVND in the germline V gene (reference sequence). V was shortened by 7 bases and J by 0 bases, with 16 bases between the two germline ends. The DNA for the CDR3 is TGTGCCAGTAATGGACAGCGCGGGTATAGCAATCAGCCCCAGCATTTT. Protein: CASNGQRGYSNQPQHF.

The chain is built from TRBV19 and TRBJ2-1; D gene unclear. Germline V CDR1 and CDR2: LNHDA, SQIVND (reference sequence). The CDR3 totals 16 residues. V shed 4 bases and J shed 0 bases, with 13 bases lying between them. CDR3 DNA: TGTGCCAGTAGTACGCGCTGGCAGGCCTCCTACAATGAGCAGTTCTTC. This codes for CASSTRWQASYNEQFF.

This clone came up a few times. The chain combines TRBV21-1 with TRBJ2-4; TRBD2, the table's D call, lacks a check against the DNA. TRBV21-1 is labeled a pseudogene. This CDR3 spans 20 amino acids. The CDR3 nucleotides are TGTGCCAGCAGCAAAGGGGGACTAGCGGGGGTTACCCTAGCCAAAAACATTCAGTACTTC. This translates into CASSKGGLAGVTLAKNIQYF.

The V call is TRBV5-4, the J call TRBJ2-5; 9 bases are shared with TRBD2. The CDR3 runs 16 residues. Germline V gene sequence: CDR1 SGHNT, CDR2 YYREEE (reference sequence). V was pared by 4 bases and J by 5 bases, with 12 bases of the junction left unmatched. DNA for the CDR3: TGTGCCAGCAGCCCCCGGGCGGGGGGGCCGAGGGAGACCCAGTACTTC. This translates into CASSPRAGGPRETQYF.

This rearrangement joins TRBV11-2 to TRBJ2-7, with D perhaps matching TRBD2 (6 bases). V was trimmed by 1 base and J by 7 bases, leaving 11 bases between them. The germline V gene has CDR1 SGHAT and CDR2 FQNNGV. This CDR3 region has 13 residues. Here the CDR3 DNA reads TGTGCCAGCAGCTTAGGCTCTGCGGGGGAGCAGTACGTC. It specifies CASSLGSAGEQYV.

V gene TRBV3-1 (or the pseudogene TRBV3-2) combines with J gene TRBJ1-2; tentatively, D is TRBD1 (5 bases). The CDR3 is made up of 13 amino acids. CDR1 is LGHDT and CDR2 is YNNKEL in the germline V gene (reference sequence). The V and J ends lost 0 bases and 10 bases respectively, with 12 bases between them. DNA of the CDR3: TGTGCCAGCAGCCAAGATGACAGTCCGTCCTACACCTTC. It codes for CASSQDDSPSYTF.

The genes are TRBV6-5 and TRBJ1-4, with no clear D. Germline V lookup: CDR1 MNHEY, CDR2 SVGAGI. Trimming shortened V by 5 bases and J by 4 bases, and 5 bases separated the two germline ends. CDR3 size: 12 residues. CDR3 coding DNA: TGTGCCAGCAGTCTCCTTAATGAAAAACTGTTTTTT. It translates to CASSLLNEKLFF.

The chain uses TRBV14 and TRBJ1-1; D may be TRBD1 (6 bases). Germline CDR1 SGHDN, CDR2 FVKESK. V lost 2 bases to trimming and J lost 3 bases, with 13 bases between them. The CDR3 has 15 residues. The CDR3 nucleotides read TGTGCCAGCAGCCAAAGGGGGGGATTCTACACTGAAGCTTTCTTT. Protein product: CASSQRGGFYTEAFF.

The V call is TRBV3-1 (or the pseudogene TRBV3-2), the J call TRBJ2-3; weak D call: TRBD1 (5 bases). Germline values: CDR1 LGHDT, CDR2 YNNKEL (reference sequence). Trimming took off 0 bases at V and 6 bases at J, with 13 bases between the two ends. The CDR3 extends over 15 amino acids. DNA for the CDR3: TGTGCCAGCAGCCAAGATGGTAAGGGGTGGGATACGCAGTATTTT. It yields the protein CASSQDGKGWDTQYF.

This chain joins TRBV11-2 and TRBJ2-2, with 9 positions matching TRBD2. In germline, CDR1 is SGHAT, CDR2 FQNNGV. The trim removed 3 bases at V and 5 bases at J, leaving 7 bases unmatched. This CDR3 has 16 residues. The CDR3 loop is CASSFQTSGLTGELFF. CDR3 DNA sequence: TGTGCCAGCAGCTTCCAGACTAGCGGACTAACCGGGGAGCTGTTTTTT.

This sequence joins TRBV11-1 and TRBJ1-1; D ambiguous. Germline CDR1 SGHAT, CDR2 FQDESV (reference sequence). The CDR3 consists of 13 residues. The ends were cut back, 5 bases at V and 1 base at J, with 8 bases in the middle. The CDR3 nucleotides are TGTGCCAGCAGCCCTAATCCGAACACTGAAGCTTTCTTT. This sequence encodes CASSPNPNTEAFF.

Ten or more counts support this clone. The chain joins TRBV7-9 to TRBJ1-2; no clear D gene. From germline, CDR1 is SEHNR and CDR2 FQNEAQ (reference sequence). Trimming removed 5 bases from V and 5 bases from J, with 3 bases in between. The CDR3 sequence is 10 residues long. CDR3 residues: CASSQYGYTF. DNA of the CDR3: TGTGCCAGCAGCCAATATGGCTACACCTTC. Full variable domain (remainder filled in from reference TRBV7-9 and TRBJ1-2): DTGVSQNPRHKITKRGQNVTFRCDPISEHNRLYWYRQTLGQGPEFLTYFQNEAQLEKSRLLSDRFSAERPKGSFSTLEIQRTEQGDSAMYLCASSQYGYTFGSGTRLTVV.

The V and J genes are TRBV4-3 and TRBJ1-1; D not resolved. The CDR3 runs to 16 residues. Looked up from germline, CDR1 is LGHNA and CDR2 is YSLEER. Trimming took 4 bases from V and 3 from J, leaving 18 bases between them. CDR3 sequence (DNA): TGCGCCAGCAGCCGCGACGAGGGCCAGATGGACACTGAAGCTTTCTTT. Amino acids: CASSRDEGQMDTEAFF.

The V gene is TRBV28, the J gene TRBJ1-6; 7 bases match TRBD1. The CDR3 length is 13 residues. The V gene's germline CDR1 is MDHEN and CDR2 SYDVKM. With 7 bases clipped from V and 7 bases from J, the junction kept 4 bases outside the gene matches. CDR3 nucleotide sequence: TGTGCCAGCATGCGGGACAGAAATTCACCCCTCCACTTT. It yields the protein CASMRDRNSPLHF.

The chain links TRBV3-1 (or the pseudogene TRBV3-2) to TRBJ2-6; no firm D call. The germline V and J ends were trimmed by 1 base and 0 bases, with 10 bases remaining between them. This CDR3 spans 17 amino acids. Germline V lookup: CDR1 LGHDT, CDR2 YNNKEL (reference sequence). This CDR3 reads CASSQGGTYSGANVLTF. In DNA, the CDR3 is TGTGCCAGCAGCCAAGGCGGCACCTACTCTGGGGCCAACGTCCTGACTTTC.